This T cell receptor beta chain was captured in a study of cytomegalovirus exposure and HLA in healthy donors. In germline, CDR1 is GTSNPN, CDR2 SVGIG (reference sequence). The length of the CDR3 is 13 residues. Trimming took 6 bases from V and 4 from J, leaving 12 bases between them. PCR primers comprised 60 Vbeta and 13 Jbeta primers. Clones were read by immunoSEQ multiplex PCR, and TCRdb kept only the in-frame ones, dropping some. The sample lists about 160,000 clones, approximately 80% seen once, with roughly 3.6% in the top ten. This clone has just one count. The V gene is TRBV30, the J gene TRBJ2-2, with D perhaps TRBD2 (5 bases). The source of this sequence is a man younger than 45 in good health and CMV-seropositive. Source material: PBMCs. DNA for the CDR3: TGTGCCTGCGGGGTTGAGCGCACCGGGGAGCTGTTTTTT. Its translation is CACGVERTGELFF. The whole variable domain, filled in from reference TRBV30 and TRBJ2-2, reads SQTIHQWPATLVQPVGSPLSLECTVEGTSNPNLYWYRQAAGRGLQLLFYSVGIGQISSEVPQNLSASRPQDRQFILSSKKLLLSDSGFYLCACGVERTGELFFGEGSRLTVL.